This T cell receptor (beta chain) was identified in a study of blood T cell repertoires in COVID-19. The CDR3 has 15 amino acids. CDR1 is MDHEN and CDR2 is SYDVKM in the germline V gene. Trimming at V came to 10 bases and at J to 3 bases, leaving 10 bases not matched to a gene. Under the authors' procedure: For nucleated cells, counts were estimated from reference gene primer amplification. Method: immunoSEQ multiplex PCR; TCRdb's copy keeps in-frame clones and lacks some. V and J calls and clone size are copied from that table; D and trimming were computed from the DNA. The sample has approximately 310,000 clones, around 85% seen once.

The V gene is TRBV28, the J gene TRBJ2-7; 12 bases are shared with TRBD2. Source material: PBMCs or T cells enriched from blood (not recorded which). The receptor comes from a woman aged 25 to 39 who had been exposed to COVID-19. Written as DNA, the CDR3 is TGTGCCACCCGGACTAGCGGGACCTTTATCTACGAGCAGTACTTC. It yields the protein CATRTSGTFIYEQYF.